The 5 T cell receptor beta chains presented below share a single source sample, sequenced in a study of shared clonotypes between healthy human individuals (dated by TCRdb to between 2020 and 2021). CD8 naive samples were CD45RO-negative cells positively selected for CCR7, giving a CD45RA+CCR7+ population that excluded TemRA cells. Library creation used the immunoSEQ multiplex PCR assay. TCRdb re-hosts the immuneACCESS table, in-frame sequences only. Its copies lack some clones; in the studies checked, an unresolved V gene accounts for under half of them, and the cause for the rest is not known. A total of about 2 million clones appear in this sample, about 95% of them only once. Of the sample, more than 0.95% is held by the ten largest clones. The sample consisted of naive CD8+ T cells sorted from blood. What the cell subset or site label conveys for this sample: CD45RA+CCR7+. These receptors all come from a man aged 18 to 30 in good health.

V usage is TRBV7-8 and J usage is TRBJ2-5; 9 nucleotides match TRBD2. Trimming at V came to 4 bases and at J to 0 bases, leaving 12 bases not matched to a gene. Germline assignment: CDR1 SGHVS and CDR2 FQNEAQ. CDR3 length: 18 residues. The CDR3 sequence: CASSWDWASGTNQETQYF. Here the CDR3 DNA reads TGTGCCAGCAGCTGGGACTGGGCTAGCGGGACCAACCAAGAGACCCAGTACTTC.

As regards this clone: Germline is not matched at one junction end, which may reflect a read error. The J gene is TRBJ2-3, the V gene TRBV6-4; the match to TRBD2 covers 9 bases. Germline V gives CDR1 MRHNA, CDR2 SNTAGT. The CDR3 has 17 residues. CDR3 region: CASSDSSAGGSTDTQYF. In DNA, the CDR3 is TGTGCCAGCAGTGACTCAAGTGCGGGAGGGTCCACGGATACACAGTATTTT.

This clone was seen more than once but under ten times. Other DNA sequences in this specimen translate into the identical CDR3. The V call is TRBV27, the J call TRBJ2-7; 10 bases align to TRBD1. Germline-derived CDR1 and CDR2 are MNHEY and SMNVEV (reference sequence). The V and J ends lost 0 bases and 2 bases, in that order; junction bases with no gene match: 1. The CDR3 runs to 15 residues. The CDR3 DNA sequence: TGTGCCAGCAGTTTATCTGGGACAGGGGCCTACGAGCAGTACTTC. This translates into CASSLSGTGAYEQYF.

The V call is TRBV28, the J call TRBJ1-2; TRBD1 is a possible D gene (5 bases). The CDR3 runs 15 residues. Trimming shortened V by 5 bases and J by 3 bases, and 16 bases separated the two germline ends. Looked up from germline, CDR1 is MDHEN and CDR2 is SYDVKM. This chain's CDR3 is CASSPSLGVDYGYTF. Written as DNA, the CDR3 is TGTGCCAGCAGTCCCAGTCTAGGGGTAGACTATGGCTACACCTTC.

V usage is TRBV4-1 and J usage is TRBJ2-7, with 7 bases that match TRBD1. The ends lost 5 bases at V and 4 bases at J; junction bases unmatched: 8. CDR3 size: 14 residues. CDR1 is MGHRA and CDR2 is YSYEKL in the germline V gene. CDR3 protein: CASSTGTEVYEQYF. The CDR3 DNA reads TGCGCCAGCAGCACCGGGACAGAGGTTTACGAGCAGTACTTC.